Below, 11 T cell receptor beta chains from the same sample are listed, as sequenced in a study of post-analysis software for immune sequencing data. Findings and caveats of the study: Included in a set of 5 or 6 TRBV segments more frequent in patients than controls were TRBV5-6, TRBV5-1 and TRBV20-1.

These TCRs are of unknown antigen specificity. Researchers reported that TCR beta cDNA libraries carried unique molecular identifiers. TCRdb reprocessed the PCR reads with MiXCR, giving one entry per CDR3 protein. The data show about 500,000 distinct CDR3 sequences, roughly 45% seen once. Source material: blood. Source of these receptors: a girl aged 10 to 17 with multiple sclerosis.

The chain joins TRBV3-1 to TRBJ1-5; tentative D call: TRBD1 (5 bases). The CDR3 is made up of 12 amino acids. Trimming shortened V by 3 bases and J by 5 bases, and 5 bases separated the two germline ends. CDR1 and CDR2 from the germline V gene are LGHDT and YNNKEL (reference sequence). The CDR3 DNA reads as TGTGCCAGCAGCCAGGGACATCAGCCCCAGCATTTT. Its translation is CASSQGHQPQHF.

This clonotype has just one count. A single base separates this from a much larger clone, so it may be a read error. The chain carries TRBV7-3 and TRBJ2-3; no reliable D call. CDR1 SGHTA and CDR2 FQGTGA come from the germline V gene. This CDR3 is built from 12 residues. Written as DNA, the CDR3 is TGTACCAGCAGCTTAGGGTCAGATACGCAGTATTTT. Amino acid sequence: CTSSLGSDTQYF.

By share, this clonotype counts as large. V is TRBV15 and J is TRBJ2-7; 9 nucleotides align to TRBD1. The CDR3 sequence is 16 residues long. Germline V gene data show CDR1 as LNHNV and CDR2 as YYDKDF (reference sequence). With 1 base clipped from V and 6 bases from J, the junction kept 10 bases outside the gene matches. CDR3 loop: CATSRASGQGLSEQYF. The CDR3 DNA reads as TGTGCCACCAGCAGAGCCTCCGGACAGGGGTTGTCCGAGCAGTACTTC. The full variable domain, in which reference TRBV15 and TRBJ2-7 provide the parts outside the CDR3, is DAMVIQNPRYQVTQFGKPVTLSCSQTLNHNVMYWYQQKSSQAPKLLFHYYDKDFNNEADTPDNFQSRRPNTSFCFLDIRSPGLGDTAMYLCATSRASGQGLSEQYFGPGTRLTVT.

This clonotype was recorded a few times. CDR3 protein: CASSFSGINSPLHF. The CDR3 DNA is TGTGCCAGCAGCTTCTCTGGGATTAATTCACCCCTCCACTTT. This chain joins TRBV7-3 and TRBJ1-6; the D is unclear. Germline values: CDR1 SGHTA, CDR2 FQGTGA. The CDR3 covers 14 residues. Between the trimmed V and J ends, which lost 3 bases and 6 bases, there was a span of 9 bases.

Here the CDR3 reads CASSQGRVFAPQHF. CDR3 nucleotide sequence: TGTGCCAGCAGCCAGGGCAGGGTGTTTGCGCCCCAGCATTTT. V is TRBV3-1 and J is TRBJ1-5, with D maybe TRBD1 (5 bases). Germline CDR1 LGHDT, CDR2 YNNKEL (reference sequence). There are 14 residues in the CDR3. The V gene lost 3 bases and the J gene lost 9 bases, with 15 bases spanning the gap.

With regard to this clonotype: Here the CDR3 omits its conserved ending phenylalanine or tryptophan, so a read error is the likely source. V gene TRBV6-1 combines with J gene TRBJ1-2; no clear D. V dropped 1 base and J dropped 6 bases, with 9 bases sitting between them. The CDR3 consists of 13 residues. CDR1 is MNHNS and CDR2 is SASEGT in the germline V gene. The DNA for the CDR3 is TGTGCCAGCAGTGAAGTTGCATTCGATGGCTACACCTGC. The encoded protein is CASSEVAFDGYTC.

The J gene is TRBJ2-1, the V gene TRBV6-5; 7 nucleotides match TRBD1. V lost 5 bases and J lost 7; bases outside the gene matches: 11. Germline CDR1 and CDR2: MNHEY and SVGAGI. This CDR3 has 15 amino acids. This CDR3 reads CASSGPGQRSNEQFF. The CDR3 nucleotides are TGTGCCAGCAGTGGGCCGGGACAGAGGTCGAATGAGCAGTTCTTC.

The chain employs TRBV20-1 and TRBJ2-7; no definite D call. Trimming removed 0 bases at V and 3 bases at J, with 9 bases between. Germline CDR1 DFQATT, CDR2 SNEGSKA (reference sequence). This CDR3 is built from 13 residues. CDR3 amino acids: CSARDGSGYEQYF. CDR3 in DNA: TGCAGTGCTAGAGATGGTAGTGGCTACGAGCAGTACTTC.

This clonotype occurred a few times. The genes are TRBV6-5 and TRBJ1-5; no reliable D call. V was trimmed by 2 bases and J by 1 base, leaving 3 bases between them. Germline CDR1 reads MNHEY; CDR2 reads SVGAGI. The CDR3 runs to 13 residues. The CDR3 sequence is CASSYGSNQPQHF. As DNA, the CDR3 is TGTGCCAGCAGTTACGGGAGCAATCAGCCCCAGCATTTT.

The V call is TRBV18, the J call TRBJ2-5; TRBD2 agrees at 13 bases. After removal of 3 bases from V and 2 bases from J, the junction contained 6 bases not matched to a gene. The CDR3 consists of 17 residues. Germline CDR1 is KGHSH and CDR2 is LQKENI. The CDR3 is CASSPTGGLAGQETQYF. CDR3 DNA: TGTGCCAGCTCACCGACCGGGGGACTAGCGGGACAAGAGACCCAGTACTTC.

This clonotype was found a few times. The genes are TRBV12-3 or TRBV12-4 and TRBJ2-7; the match to TRBD1 covers 7 bases. The CDR3 has 14 amino acids. J was trimmed by 3 bases and V by 6 bases; bases with no gene match: 8. The CDR3 reads CASSPPDRHYEQYF. CDR3 sequence (DNA): TGTGCCAGCAGCCCCCCGGACAGGCACTACGAGCAGTACTTC.